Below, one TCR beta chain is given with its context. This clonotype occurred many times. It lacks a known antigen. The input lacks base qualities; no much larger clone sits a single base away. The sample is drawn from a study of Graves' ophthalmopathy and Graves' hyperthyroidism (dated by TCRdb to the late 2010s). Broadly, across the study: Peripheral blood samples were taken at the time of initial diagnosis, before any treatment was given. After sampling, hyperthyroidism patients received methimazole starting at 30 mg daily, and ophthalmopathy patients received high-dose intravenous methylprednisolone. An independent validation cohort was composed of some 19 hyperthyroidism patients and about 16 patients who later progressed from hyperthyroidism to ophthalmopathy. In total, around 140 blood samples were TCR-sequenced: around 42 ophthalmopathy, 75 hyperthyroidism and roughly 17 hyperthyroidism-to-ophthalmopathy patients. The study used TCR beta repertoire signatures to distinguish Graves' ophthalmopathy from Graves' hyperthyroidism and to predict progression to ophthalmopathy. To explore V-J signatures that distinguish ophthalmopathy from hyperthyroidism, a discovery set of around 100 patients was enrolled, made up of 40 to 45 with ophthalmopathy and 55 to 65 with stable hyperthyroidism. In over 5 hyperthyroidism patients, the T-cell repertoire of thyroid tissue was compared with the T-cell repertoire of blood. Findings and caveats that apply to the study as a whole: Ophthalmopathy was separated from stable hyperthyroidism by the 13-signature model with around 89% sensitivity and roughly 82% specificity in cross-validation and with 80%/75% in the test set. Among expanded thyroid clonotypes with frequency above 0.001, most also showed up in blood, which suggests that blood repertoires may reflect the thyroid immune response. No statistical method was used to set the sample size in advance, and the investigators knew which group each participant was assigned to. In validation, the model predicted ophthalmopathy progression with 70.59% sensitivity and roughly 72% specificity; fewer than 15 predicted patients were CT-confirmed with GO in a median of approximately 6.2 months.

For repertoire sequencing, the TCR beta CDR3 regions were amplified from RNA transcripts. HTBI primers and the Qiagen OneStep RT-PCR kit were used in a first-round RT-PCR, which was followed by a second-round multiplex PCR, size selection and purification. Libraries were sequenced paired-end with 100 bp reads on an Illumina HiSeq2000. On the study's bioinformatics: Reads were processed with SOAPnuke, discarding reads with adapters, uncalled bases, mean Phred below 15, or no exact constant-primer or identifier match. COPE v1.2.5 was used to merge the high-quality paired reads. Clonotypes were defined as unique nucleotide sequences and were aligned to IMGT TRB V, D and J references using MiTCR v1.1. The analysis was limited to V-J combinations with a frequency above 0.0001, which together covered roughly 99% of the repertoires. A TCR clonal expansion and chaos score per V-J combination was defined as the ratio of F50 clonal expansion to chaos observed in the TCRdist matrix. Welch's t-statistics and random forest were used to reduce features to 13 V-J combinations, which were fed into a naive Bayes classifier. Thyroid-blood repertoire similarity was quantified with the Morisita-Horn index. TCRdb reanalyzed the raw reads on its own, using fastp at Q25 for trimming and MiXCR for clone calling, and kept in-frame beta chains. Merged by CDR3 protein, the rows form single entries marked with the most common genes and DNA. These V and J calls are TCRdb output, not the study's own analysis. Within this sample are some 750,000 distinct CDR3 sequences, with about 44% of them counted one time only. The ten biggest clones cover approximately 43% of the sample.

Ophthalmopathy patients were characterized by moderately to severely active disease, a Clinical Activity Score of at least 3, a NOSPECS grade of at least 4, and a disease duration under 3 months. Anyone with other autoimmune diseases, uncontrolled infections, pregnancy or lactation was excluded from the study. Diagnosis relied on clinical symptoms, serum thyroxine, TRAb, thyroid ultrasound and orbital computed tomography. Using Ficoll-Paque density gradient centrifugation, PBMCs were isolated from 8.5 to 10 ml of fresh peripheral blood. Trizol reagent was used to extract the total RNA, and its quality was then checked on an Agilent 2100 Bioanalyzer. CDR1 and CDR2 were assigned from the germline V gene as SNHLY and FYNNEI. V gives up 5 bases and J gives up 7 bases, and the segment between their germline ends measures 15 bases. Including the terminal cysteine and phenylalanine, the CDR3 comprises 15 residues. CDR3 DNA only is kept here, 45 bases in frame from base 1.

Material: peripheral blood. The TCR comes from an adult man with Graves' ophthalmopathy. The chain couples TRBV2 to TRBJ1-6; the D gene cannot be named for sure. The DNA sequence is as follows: TGTGCCAGCAGTTACCGGGAGGGTTACAATTCACCCCTCCACTTT. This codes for CASSYREGYNSPLHF.